A selection of T cell receptor beta chains follows, all from one sample in a study of regulatory T cells in long-lasting Graves disease. Each CDR3 protein gets one entry after TCRdb re-called the multiplex PCR reads with MiXCR. The sample lists about 400,000 distinct CDR3 sequences, around 15% seen once, with around 20% in the top ten. This sample was also put to use in a study of T cells in Graves' hyperthyroidism and ophthalmopathy.

The starting material was peripheral blood mononuclear cells (PBMCs), obtained at new diagnosis, from a patient treated with antithyroid drugs. The receptors were gathered from a woman in her late teens or twenties with Graves disease. The CDR3 runs from the conserved cysteine through the conserved F or W. The order of the fields is J gene, D gene, clone size, V gene, CDR3 protein, CDR3 DNA. D genes are given only for firm matches. Rows may omit the clone size; those that give it use once, few, many or a size class.

J gene: TRBJ2-1
D gene: TRBD2
clone size: .
V gene: TRBV6-4
CDR3 protein: CASSEAGEINEQFF
CDR3 DNA: TGTGCCAGCAGTGAGGCGGGAGAGATCAATGAGCAGTTCTTC

J gene: TRBJ2-7
D gene: TRBD2
clone size: .
V gene: TRBV20-1
CDR3 protein: CSARRGGDVYEQYF
CDR3 DNA: TGCAGTGCTCGGCGGGGGGGGGACGTATACGAGCAGTACTTC

J gene: TRBJ1-5
D gene: .
clone size: many
V gene: TRBV5-6
CDR3 protein: CASSLMLSTGNQPQHF
CDR3 DNA: TGTGCCAGCAGCTTGATGTTGTCAACAGGCAATCAGCCCCAGCATTTT

J gene: TRBJ2-7
D gene: .
clone size: many
V gene: TRBV27
CDR3 protein: CASAQGPYEQYF
CDR3 DNA: TGTGCCAGCGCTCAAGGTCCCTACGAGCAGTACTTC

J gene: TRBJ2-2
D gene: .
clone size: few
V gene: TRBV13
CDR3 protein: CASSALGTKGNTGELFF
CDR3 DNA: TGTGCCAGCAGCGCCCTCGGAACAAAGGGGAACACCGGGGAGCTGTTTTTT

J gene: TRBJ2-7
D gene: .
clone size: many
V gene: TRBV18
CDR3 protein: CASSPDSLGDEQYF
CDR3 DNA: TGTGCCAGCTCACCGGACAGCCTTGGGGACGAGCAGTACTTC

J gene: TRBJ1-5
D gene: .
clone size: few
V gene: TRBV6-1
CDR3 protein: CASSKLRGEEHF
CDR3 DNA: TGTGCCAGCAGTAAATTAAGGGGGGAAGAGCATTTT

J gene: TRBJ1-3
D gene: .
clone size: .
V gene: TRBV30
CDR3 protein: CAWNRGDTSENTIYF
CDR3 DNA: TGTGCCTGGAACCGAGGGGACACCTCTGAAAACACCATATATTTT

J gene: TRBJ2-3
D gene: .
clone size: many
V gene: TRBV7-3
CDR3 protein: CASSADAGGADTQYF
CDR3 DNA: TGTGCCAGCAGCGCTGATGCCGGCGGCGCAGATACGCAGTATTTT

J gene: TRBJ2-1
D gene: TRBD2
clone size: few
V gene: TRBV19
CDR3 protein: CASTPSGRASEQFF
CDR3 DNA: TGTGCCAGTACTCCTAGCGGGAGGGCCAGTGAGCAGTTCTTC

J gene: TRBJ2-2
D gene: TRBD2
clone size: few
V gene: TRBV19
CDR3 protein: CASIGGASGLTTGELFF
CDR3 DNA: TGTGCCAGTATTGGGGGGGCTAGCGGGCTAACGACCGGGGAGCTGTTTTTT

J gene: TRBJ2-3
D gene: .
clone size: .
V gene: TRBV2
CDR3 protein: CASRIPDTQYF
CDR3 DNA: TGTGCCAGCCGGATACCAGATACGCAGTATTTT

J gene: TRBJ2-5
D gene: TRBD1
clone size: many
V gene: TRBV20-1
CDR3 protein: CSAGPRDRGGETQYF
CDR3 DNA: TGCAGTGCTGGACCCCGGGACAGGGGAGGAGAGACCCAGTACTTC

J gene: TRBJ2-7
D gene: .
clone size: few
V gene: TRBV20-1
CDR3 protein: CSARVPSYEQYF
CDR3 DNA: TGCAGTGCTAGAGTGCCCTCCTACGAGCAGTACTTC

J gene: TRBJ2-6
D gene: .
clone size: many
V gene: TRBV2
CDR3 protein: CASSDARSGANVLTF
CDR3 DNA: TGTGCCAGCAGTGATGCGAGGTCTGGGGCCAACGTCCTGACTTTC

J gene: TRBJ2-5
D gene: .
clone size: many
V gene: TRBV2
CDR3 protein: CASSEFPPELETQYF
CDR3 DNA: TGTGCCAGCAGTGAGTTCCCGCCGGAACTAGAGACCCAGTACTTC

J gene: TRBJ1-1
D gene: TRBD1
clone size: few
V gene: TRBV12-5
CDR3 protein: CASGLATGGNTEAFF
CDR3 DNA: TGTGCTAGTGGTTTGGCTACAGGGGGGAACACTGAAGCTTTCTTT

J gene: TRBJ1-6
D gene: .
clone size: many
V gene: TRBV3-1
CDR3 protein: CASSQSDRRTPLHF
CDR3 DNA: TGTGCCAGCAGCCAATCGGACCGGAGGACACCCCTCCACTTT

J gene: TRBJ2-1
D gene: .
clone size: many
V gene: TRBV20-1
CDR3 protein: CSASLQDGLGRFF
CDR3 DNA: TGCAGTGCTAGTCTCCAGGACGGTCTGGGCCGGTTCTTC

J gene: TRBJ2-2
D gene: .
clone size: many
V gene: TRBV2
CDR3 protein: CASISLREFGELFF
CDR3 DNA: TGTGCCAGCATTTCTCTTAGGGAATTCGGGGAGCTGTTTTTT

J gene: TRBJ2-4
D gene: .
clone size: many
V gene: TRBV11-2
CDR3 protein: CASSQWGARTKNIQYF
CDR3 DNA: TGTGCCAGCAGCCAGTGGGGGGCTCGGACCAAAAACATTCAGTACTTC

J gene: TRBJ2-7
D gene: .
clone size: many
V gene: TRBV6-1
CDR3 protein: CASSEEGSGGYEQYF
CDR3 DNA: TGTGCCAGCAGTGAAGAGGGCAGCGGCGGGTACGAGCAGTACTTC

J gene: TRBJ2-7
D gene: .
clone size: many
V gene: TRBV11-2
CDR3 protein: CASSLGIYEQYF
CDR3 DNA: TGTGCCAGCAGCTTGGGGATCTACGAGCAGTACTTC

J gene: TRBJ2-7
D gene: TRBD1
clone size: many
V gene: TRBV20-1
CDR3 protein: CSATRDRVYEQYF
CDR3 DNA: TGCAGTGCTACTCGGGACAGGGTGTACGAGCAGTACTTC

J gene: TRBJ2-5
D gene: .
clone size: many
V gene: TRBV6-2/TRBV6-3
CDR3 protein: CASSYSPTSGETQYF
CDR3 DNA: TGTGCCAGCAGTTACTCCCCGACTAGTGGGGAGACCCAGTACTTC

J gene: TRBJ1-2
D gene: TRBD1
clone size: many
V gene: TRBV6-1
CDR3 protein: CASSEATDRVMYGYTF
CDR3 DNA: TGTGCCAGCAGTGAAGCGACAGACAGGGTCATGTATGGCTACACCTTC

J gene: TRBJ1-2
D gene: TRBD1
clone size: .
V gene: TRBV7-2
CDR3 protein: CASSPGPDRGYGYTF
CDR3 DNA: TGTGCCAGCAGCCCCGGGCCGGACAGGGGGTATGGCTACACCTTC

J gene: TRBJ1-5
D gene: TRBD1
clone size: .
V gene: TRBV5-6
CDR3 protein: CASSLPGQGQPQHF
CDR3 DNA: TGTGCCAGCAGCTTGCCAGGACAGGGGCAGCCCCAGCATTTT

J gene: TRBJ1-2
D gene: TRBD1
clone size: many
V gene: TRBV2
CDR3 protein: CASTDPGGNGYTF
CDR3 DNA: TGTGCCAGCACCGACCCAGGGGGTAATGGCTACACCTTC

J gene: TRBJ1-1
D gene: .
clone size: many
V gene: TRBV10-3
CDR3 protein: CAISESRSRPGIAEGSEAFF
CDR3 DNA: TGTGCCATCAGTGAGTCGAGGAGTCGACCGGGTATCGCAGAGGGTTCGGAAGCTTTCTTT

J gene: TRBJ1-4
D gene: .
clone size: many
V gene: TRBV2
CDR3 protein: CASSVGQVEVNEKLFF
CDR3 DNA: TGTGCCAGCAGTGTCGGGCAGGTCGAAGTAAATGAAAAACTGTTTTTT

J gene: TRBJ2-7
D gene: .
clone size: .
V gene: TRBV7-2
CDR3 protein: CASSFNSAYEQYF
CDR3 DNA: TGTGCCAGCAGCTTTAATAGCGCCTACGAGCAGTACTTC

J gene: TRBJ2-7
D gene: .
clone size: many
V gene: TRBV29-1
CDR3 protein: CSVLPGLEQYF
CDR3 DNA: TGCAGCGTACTGCCGGGACTTGAGCAGTACTTC

J gene: TRBJ2-5
D gene: TRBD1
clone size: many
V gene: TRBV7-9
CDR3 protein: CASSLDRDRVKTQYF
CDR3 DNA: TGTGCCAGCAGCTTAGACCGGGACAGGGTAAAGACCCAGTACTTC

J gene: TRBJ2-2
D gene: TRBD1
clone size: .
V gene: TRBV4-1
CDR3 protein: CASRNSDRGDTGELFF
CDR3 DNA: TGCGCCAGCCGAAACTCGGACAGGGGGGACACCGGGGAGCTGTTTTTT

J gene: TRBJ1-2
D gene: .
clone size: .
V gene: TRBV5-1
CDR3 protein: CASRVGDYGYTF
CDR3 DNA: TGCGCCAGCAGGGTTGGGGACTATGGCTACACCTTC

J gene: TRBJ2-3
D gene: TRBD1
clone size: few
V gene: TRBV3-1
CDR3 protein: CASSQRDRESDTQYF
CDR3 DNA: TGTGCCAGCAGCCAACGGGACAGGGAGTCAGATACGCAGTATTTT

J gene: TRBJ1-6
D gene: .
clone size: once
V gene: TRBV6-2/TRBV6-3
CDR3 protein: CASSISGTNSPLHF
CDR3 DNA: TGTGCCAGCTCTATTTCCGGGACAAATTCACCCCTCCACTTT

J gene: TRBJ1-4
D gene: TRBD1
clone size: few
V gene: TRBV28
CDR3 protein: CASWRQGFTNEKLFF
CDR3 DNA: TGTGCCAGCTGGAGACAGGGGTTTACTAATGAAAAACTGTTTTTT

J gene: TRBJ2-2
D gene: TRBD1
clone size: many
V gene: TRBV27
CDR3 protein: CASSPGKGAANTGELFF
CDR3 DNA: TGTGCCAGCAGTCCGGGCAAGGGGGCTGCGAACACCGGGGAGCTGTTTTTT

J gene: TRBJ2-7
D gene: TRBD2
clone size: many
V gene: TRBV20-1
CDR3 protein: CSARKPLAGGPYEQYF
CDR3 DNA: TGCAGTGCTAGAAAGCCCCTAGCGGGAGGCCCCTACGAGCAGTACTTC

J gene: TRBJ2-1
D gene: TRBD1
clone size: many
V gene: TRBV7-9
CDR3 protein: CASSRGQGGGSYNEQFF
CDR3 DNA: TGTGCCAGCAGCAGAGGACAGGGAGGAGGCTCCTACAATGAGCAGTTCTTC

J gene: TRBJ1-2
D gene: .
clone size: many
V gene: TRBV2
CDR3 protein: CASSDRRITYGYTF
CDR3 DNA: TGTGCCAGCAGTGACCGGCGAATAACCTATGGCTACACCTTC

J gene: TRBJ2-7
D gene: .
clone size: .
V gene: TRBV29-1
CDR3 protein: CSVEVGDYEQYF
CDR3 DNA: TGCAGCGTTGAAGTCGGGGACTACGAGCAGTACTTC

J gene: TRBJ2-7
D gene: .
clone size: .
V gene: TRBV29-1
CDR3 protein: CSVERGEGLGEQYF
CDR3 DNA: TGCAGCGTTGAGAGGGGGGAGGGCCTCGGGGAGCAGTACTTC

J gene: TRBJ1-5
D gene: TRBD1
clone size: .
V gene: TRBV4-1
CDR3 protein: CASSQGDNQPQHF
CDR3 DNA: TGTGCCAGTTCACAGGGGGACAATCAGCCCCAGCATTTT

J gene: TRBJ1-1
D gene: .
clone size: many
V gene: TRBV18
CDR3 protein: CASSPPGVDEAFF
CDR3 DNA: TGTGCCAGCTCACCACCCGGGGTTGATGAAGCTTTCTTT

J gene: TRBJ2-1
D gene: TRBD2
clone size: .
V gene: TRBV11-2
CDR3 protein: CASSSRTSGLTYNEQFF
CDR3 DNA: TGTGCCAGCAGCTCCCGGACTAGCGGGCTAACGTACAATGAGCAGTTCTTC

J gene: TRBJ2-1
D gene: .
clone size: many
V gene: TRBV12-3/TRBV12-4
CDR3 protein: CASSLKSAPEQFF
CDR3 DNA: TGTGCCAGCAGTTTAAAGAGCGCTCCAGAGCAGTTCTTC

J gene: TRBJ1-2
D gene: .
clone size: many
V gene: TRBV30
CDR3 protein: CAWSAEDIYGYTF
CDR3 DNA: TGTGCCTGGAGTGCAGAGGACATCTATGGCTACACCTTC

J gene: TRBJ2-1
D gene: TRBD2
clone size: few
V gene: TRBV5-1
CDR3 protein: CASSFQAGATTRNEQFF
CDR3 DNA: TGCGCCAGCAGCTTCCAAGCGGGAGCGACAACTCGCAATGAGCAGTTCTTC

J gene: TRBJ2-2
D gene: .
clone size: .
V gene: TRBV3-1
CDR3 protein: CASSQGRQVGELFF
CDR3 DNA: TGTGCCAGCAGCCAAGGCCGTCAGGTTGGGGAGCTGTTTTTT

J gene: TRBJ2-1
D gene: TRBD2
clone size: many
V gene: TRBV10-3
CDR3 protein: CAISRTSGGWDNEQFF
CDR3 DNA: TGTGCCATCAGCCGGACTAGCGGAGGATGGGATAATGAGCAGTTCTTC

J gene: TRBJ1-5
D gene: .
clone size: .
V gene: TRBV19
CDR3 protein: CASSIDSGGLNQPQHF
CDR3 DNA: TGTGCCAGTAGTATAGATTCCGGAGGCCTCAATCAGCCCCAGCATTTT

J gene: TRBJ2-2
D gene: .
clone size: .
V gene: TRBV20-1
CDR3 protein: CSAKVATGELFF
CDR3 DNA: TGCAGTGCTAAAGTAGCGACCGGGGAGCTGTTTTTT

J gene: TRBJ2-1
D gene: TRBD1
clone size: .
V gene: TRBV5-1
CDR3 protein: CASSLDGTGGNEQFF
CDR3 DNA: TGCGCCAGCAGCTTGGACGGGACAGGGGGGAATGAGCAGTTCTTC

J gene: TRBJ2-7
D gene: .
clone size: .
V gene: TRBV6-2/TRBV6-3
CDR3 protein: CASRLSLSSYEQYF
CDR3 DNA: TGTGCCAGCAGATTGTCTTTAAGCTCCTACGAGCAGTACTTC

J gene: TRBJ2-1
D gene: TRBD1
clone size: many
V gene: TRBV20-1
CDR3 protein: CSASRDRDYNEQFF
CDR3 DNA: TGCAGTGCTTCCCGGGACAGGGATTACAATGAGCAGTTCTTC